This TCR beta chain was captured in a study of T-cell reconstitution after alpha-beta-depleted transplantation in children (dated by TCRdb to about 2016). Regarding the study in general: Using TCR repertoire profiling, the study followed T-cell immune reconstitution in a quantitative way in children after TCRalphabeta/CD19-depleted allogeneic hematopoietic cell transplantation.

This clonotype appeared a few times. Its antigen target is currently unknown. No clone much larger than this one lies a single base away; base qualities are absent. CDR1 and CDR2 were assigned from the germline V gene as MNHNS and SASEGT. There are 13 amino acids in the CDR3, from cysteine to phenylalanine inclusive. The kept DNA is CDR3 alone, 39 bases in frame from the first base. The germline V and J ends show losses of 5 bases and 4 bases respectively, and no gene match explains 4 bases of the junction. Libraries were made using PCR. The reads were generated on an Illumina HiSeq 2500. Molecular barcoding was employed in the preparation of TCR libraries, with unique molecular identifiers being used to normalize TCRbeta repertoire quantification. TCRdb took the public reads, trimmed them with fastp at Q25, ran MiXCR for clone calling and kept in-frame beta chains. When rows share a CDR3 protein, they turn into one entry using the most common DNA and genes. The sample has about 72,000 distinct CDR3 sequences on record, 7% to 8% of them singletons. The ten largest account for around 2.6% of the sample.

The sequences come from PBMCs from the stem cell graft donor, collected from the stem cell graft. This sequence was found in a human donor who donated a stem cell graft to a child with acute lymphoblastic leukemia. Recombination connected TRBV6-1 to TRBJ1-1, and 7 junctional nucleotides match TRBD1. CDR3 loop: CASSLGQSTEAFF. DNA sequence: TGTGCCAGCAGTCTGGGACAGAGCACTGAAGCTTTCTTT.